This T cell receptor beta chain appears in the sequencing data of a study of early T cells in non-severe SARS-CoV-2 infection. Looked up from germline, CDR1 is SQVTM and CDR2 is ANQGSEA. This CDR3 region has 15 residues. V shed 7 bases and J 4 bases; nucleotides not matched to a gene: 9. TCRdb re-derived calls from the 5' RACE reads in MiXCR, one entry per CDR3 protein. Of about 83,000 distinct CDR3 sequences detected, more than 9% appear once; the ten largest clones hold approximately 7%. Sequenced input: whole blood. This clonotype was sampled from an adult who was a healthcare worker with PCR-confirmed SARS-CoV-2 infection or an uninfected control (not recorded which). This chain joins TRBV29-1 and TRBJ2-2; 10 positions match TRBD2. CDR3 loop: CSASIAGGPTGELFF. Here the CDR3 DNA reads TGCAGCGCATCGATAGCGGGAGGTCCCACCGGGGAGCTGTTTTTT.